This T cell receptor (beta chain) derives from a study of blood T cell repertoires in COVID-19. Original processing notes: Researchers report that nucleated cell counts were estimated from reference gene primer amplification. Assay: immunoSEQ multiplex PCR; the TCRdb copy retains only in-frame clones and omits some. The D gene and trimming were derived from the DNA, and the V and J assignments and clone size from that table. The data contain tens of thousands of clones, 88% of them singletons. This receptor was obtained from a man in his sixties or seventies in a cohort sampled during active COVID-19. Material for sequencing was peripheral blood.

This CDR3 is CASSLVTGQPQHF. The CDR3 nucleotides read TGTGCCAGCAGCTTAGTGACAGGTCAGCCCCAGCATTTT. The chain is built from TRBV7-9 and TRBJ1-5; D may be TRBD1 (6 bases). The ends were cut back, 1 base at V and 6 bases at J, with 7 bases in the middle. CDR1 and CDR2 (germline): SEHNR, FQNEAQ (reference sequence). CDR3 length equals 13 residues. The whole variable domain, filled in from reference TRBV7-9 and TRBJ1-5, reads DTGVSQNPRHKITKRGQNVTFRCDPISEHNRLYWYRQTLGQGPEFLTYFQNEAQLEKSRLLSDRFSAERPKGSFSTLEIQRTEQGDSAMYLCASSLVTGQPQHFGDGTRLSIL.